Each of the 25 T cell receptor beta chains below was sequenced from the same sample in a study of OX40 agonist ivuxolimab in advanced cancers. The table came from immunoSEQ multiplex PCR; TCRdb's copy has only in-frame clones and leaves some out. The repertoire holds roughly 48,000 clones, with 85% to 90% as singletons. This sample comprised CD4+ or CD8+ T cells sorted from blood, obtained in a trial of the OX40 agonist ivuxolimab. Receptors were obtained from an adult with an advanced solid tumor such as melanoma, head and neck, liver or kidney cancer.

The chain uses TRBV6-6 and TRBJ2-5, with 9 bases matching TRBD1. Germline V gene sequence: CDR1 MNHNY, CDR2 SVGAGI (reference sequence). V dropped 10 bases and J dropped 1; count of bases not matched to a gene: 13. This CDR3 spans 16 amino acids. The CDR3 bases are TGTGCCACTACCCCACAGGGGGCGATCTTCCAAGAGACCCAGTACTTC. This gives the protein CATTPQGAIFQETQYF.

This clone appeared once. Within the sample, other DNA sequences also encode this same CDR3. DNA of the CDR3: TGTGCCAGCAGCTTGGCCTACGAGCAGTACTTC. It specifies CASSLAYEQYF. The chain employs TRBV5-6 and TRBJ2-7; no definite D call. The CDR3 consists of 11 residues. CDR1 SGHDT and CDR2 YYEEEE come from the germline V gene. Trimming took off 0 bases at V and 2 bases at J, with 0 bases between the two ends. The full variable domain, with the rest looked up from reference TRBV5-6 and TRBJ2-7, is DAGVTQSPTHLIKTRGQQVTLRCSPKSGHDTVSWYQQALGQGPQFIFQYYEEEERQRGNFPDRFSGHQFPNYSSELNVNALLLGDSALYLCASSLAYEQYFGPGTRLTVT.

This sequence joins TRBV7-2 and TRBJ1-1, with a possible D match to TRBD1 (6 bases). The germline V gene encodes CDR1 SGHTA and CDR2 FQGNSA. V was shortened by 1 base and J by 6 bases, with 12 bases between the two germline ends. There are 14 residues in the CDR3. The CDR3 protein is CASSLVGAGAEAFF. In DNA, the CDR3 is TGTGCCAGCAGCTTAGTGGGGGCTGGAGCTGAAGCTTTCTTT.

CDR3 residues: CASSYSPGSFYEQYF. CDR3 DNA: TGTGCCAGCAGTTACTCGCCTGGTTCCTTCTACGAGCAGTACTTC. This chain connects TRBV6-6 to TRBJ2-7; D remains ambiguous. Trimming left V 0 bases short and J 3 bases short, with 12 bases between. The length of the CDR3 is 15 residues. Germline V gene lookup returns CDR1 MNHNY and CDR2 SVGAGI (reference sequence).

This sequence joins TRBV7-9 and TRBJ2-7; D gene uncertain. The CDR3 runs to 13 residues. The germline gives CDR1 SEHNR, CDR2 FQNEAQ (reference sequence). Trimming took off 10 bases at V and 0 bases at J, with 13 bases between the two ends. This chain's CDR3 is CATLDKSSYEQYF. CDR3 coding DNA: TGTGCCACCTTAGACAAGTCCTCCTACGAGCAGTACTTC. Supplemented by reference TRBV7-9 and TRBJ2-7, the full variable domain reads DTGVSQNPRHKITKRGQNVTFRCDPISEHNRLYWYRQTLGQGPEFLTYFQNEAQLEKSRLLSDRFSAERPKGSFSTLEIQRTEQGDSAMYLCATLDKSSYEQYFGPGTRLTVT.

The J gene is TRBJ2-2, the V gene TRBV20-1; no clear D gene. CDR1 and CDR2 from the germline V gene are DFQATT and SNEGSKA (reference sequence). With 6 bases removed from V and 9 bases from J, the gap between germline ends came to 11 bases. The CDR3 consists of 11 residues. The CDR3 loop reads CSAPRARELFF. The CDR3 bases are TGCAGTGCCCCCCGCGCCAGGGAGCTGTTTTTT.

The J gene is TRBJ2-7, the V gene TRBV15, with 9 bases fitting TRBD1. CDR1 is LNHNV and CDR2 is YYDKDF in the germline V gene (reference sequence). CDR3 length equals 13 residues. Trimming at V came to 5 bases and at J to 7 bases, leaving 6 bases not matched to a gene. The DNA of the CDR3 is TGTGCCACCAGCGATGGGACAGGGAGGGAGCAGTACTTC. This translates into CATSDGTGREQYF.

This chain connects TRBV7-2 to TRBJ1-3; 8 positions match TRBD1. Per the germline V gene, CDR1 is SGHTA and CDR2 is FQGNSA. CDR3 length equals 15 residues. The V gene end was trimmed by 5 bases and the J gene end by 5 bases; junction bases not matched to a gene: 8. The CDR3 nucleotides read TGTGCCAGCAGCCTTCACCGGACAGGGAGAAACACCATATATTTT. Translated, it gives CASSLHRTGRNTIYF.

V and J are TRBV6-5 and TRBJ1-1; D perhaps matches TRBD1 (5 bases). Germline-derived CDR1 and CDR2 are MNHEY and SVGAGI. V was trimmed by 2 bases and J by 1 base, leaving 11 bases between them. The CDR3 consists of 15 residues. This chain's CDR3 is CASSYTGPSNTEAFF. The DNA for the CDR3 is TGTGCCAGCAGTTACACAGGACCTTCGAACACTGAAGCTTTCTTT.

This clone occurred once. V is TRBV19 and J is TRBJ2-7, with 10 bases fitting TRBD1. The CDR3 has 12 amino acids. The V gene end was trimmed by 11 bases and the J gene end by 7 bases; junction bases not matched to a gene: 8. CDR1 and CDR2 from the germline V gene are LNHDA and SQIVND (reference sequence). CDR3 DNA: TGTGCCGGACGACAGGGGGCTAGGGAGCAGTACTTC. It is translated as CAGRQGAREQYF.

The chain employs TRBV19 and TRBJ1-1; tentatively, D is TRBD1 (6 bases). There are 17 residues in the CDR3. Germline CDR1 and CDR2: LNHDA and SQIVND (reference sequence). Trimming removed 6 bases from V and 0 bases from J, with 20 bases in between. The CDR3 here is CASRSPEGERLNTEAFF. The CDR3 region has the DNA TGTGCCAGTAGGAGCCCCGAGGGGGAACGCCTGAACACTGAAGCTTTCTTT. The whole variable domain, filled in from reference TRBV19 and TRBJ1-1, reads DGGITQSPKYLFRKEGQNVTLSCEQNLNHDAMYWYRQDPGQGLRLIYYSQIVNDFQKGDIAEGYSVSREKKESFPLTVTSAQKNPTAFYLCASRSPEGERLNTEAFFGQGTRLTVV.

The chain links TRBV5-1 to TRBJ2-7; the D is unclear. The V and J ends lost 3 bases and 1 base respectively, with 2 bases between them. The CDR3 consists of 11 residues. CDR1 SGHRS and CDR2 YFSETQ come from the germline V gene. The CDR3 DNA sequence: TGCGCCAGCAGCTCGTCCTACGAGCAGTACTTC. This sequence encodes CASSSSYEQYF.

This chain connects TRBV2 to TRBJ1-5, with D tentatively TRBD1 (6 bases). This CDR3 is built from 13 residues. The ends were cut back, 5 bases at V and 5 bases at J, with 10 bases in the middle. Germline V gives CDR1 SNHLY, CDR2 FYNNEI. CDR3 nucleotide sequence: TGTGCCAGCAGTTTCCCAGGGGATCAGCCCCAGCATTTT. Its translation is CASSFPGDQPQHF.

The chain employs TRBV9 and TRBJ2-7; D is perhaps TRBD1 (5 bases). Germline V gives CDR1 SGDLS, CDR2 YYNGEE. The CDR3 loop spans 15 amino acids. V was clipped by 3 bases and J by 0 bases, with 13 bases between them. For the CDR3, the DNA is TGTGCCAGCAGCGAAGATGGCAGGGCCTCCTACGAGCAGTACTTC. Encoded protein: CASSEDGRASYEQYF.

This clone was recorded only once. The chain recombines TRBV18 with TRBJ2-3, with 12 nucleotides matching TRBD2. Unmatched junction bases numbered 9, after V lost 0 bases and J lost 2 bases. Per the germline V gene, CDR1 is KGHSH and CDR2 is LQKENI. The CDR3 consists of 19 residues. DNA for the CDR3: TGTGCCAGCTCACCACCCATGACTAGCGGGGGCGAATCCACAGATACGCAGTATTTT. Its translation is CASSPPMTSGGESTDTQYF.

The chain has TRBV9 and TRBJ1-3; D perhaps matches TRBD1 (6 bases). The CDR3 totals 16 residues. V gave up 4 bases and J gave up 0 bases, with 14 bases separating them. Germline CDR1 is SGDLS and CDR2 is YYNGEE. The CDR3 loop is CASSPQFRGSGNTIYF. In nucleotides, the CDR3 is TGTGCCAGCAGCCCCCAGTTCAGGGGCTCTGGAAACACCATATATTTT.

This clone was picked up a small number of times. The J gene is TRBJ2-2, the V gene TRBV7-8; 7 bases match TRBD1. The V gene's germline CDR1 is SGHVS and CDR2 FQNEAQ. This CDR3 has 16 amino acids. The V segment lost 1 base and the J segment 3 bases; nucleotides outside the gene matches: 5. The CDR3 DNA is TGTGCCAGCAGCTTAGGTGGGGACAGCTACACCGGGGAGCTGTTTTTT. It translates to CASSLGGDSYTGELFF.

V usage is TRBV11-3 and J usage is TRBJ2-7; 7 bases are shared with TRBD1. Germline V gene lookup returns CDR1 SGHNT and CDR2 YENEEA. V gave up 0 bases and J gave up 12 bases; unmatched junction bases: 11. The CDR3 extends over 14 amino acids. The CDR3 DNA follows: TGTGCCAGCAGCTTAGAGGGGCGACAGGGCGCGATGTACTTC. Amino acid sequence: CASSLEGRQGAMYF.

The CDR3: CASSQVQGAASTDTQYF. Written as DNA, the CDR3 is TGTGCCAGCAGCCAAGTCCAGGGAGCGGCGAGCACAGATACGCAGTATTTT. The chain employs TRBV4-2 and TRBJ2-3; tentatively, D is TRBD1 or TRBD2 (5 bases each). The V end was cut by 1 base, the J end by 0 bases, with 14 bases between. The CDR3 extends over 17 amino acids. Germline V gene sequence: CDR1 LGHNA, CDR2 YNFKEQ.

The genes are TRBV5-1 and TRBJ1-2; no reliable D call. The germline V gene has CDR1 SGHRS and CDR2 YFSETQ. CDR3 size: 13 residues. Deletions cut 1 base from V and 2 bases from J, with 6 bases between. The CDR3 is CASSLSANYGYTF. The DNA of the CDR3 is TGCGCCAGCAGCTTGAGCGCCAACTATGGCTACACCTTC.

CDR3 in amino acids: CASRVEISYNEQFF. The CDR3 region has the DNA TGTGCCAGCAGGGTCGAAATCTCCTACAATGAGCAGTTCTTC. This chain links TRBV6-5 with TRBJ2-1; D is ambiguous. The CDR3 spans 14 residues. Trimming removed 6 bases from V and 0 bases from J, with 9 bases in between. Germline CDR1 MNHEY, CDR2 SVGAGI.

The V and J genes are TRBV15 and TRBJ1-4, with no clear D. The CDR3 is 16 amino acids. The V end was cut by 0 bases, the J end by 5 bases, with 13 bases between. Germline assignment: CDR1 LNHNV and CDR2 YYDKDF (reference sequence). This CDR3 is CATSRDVGRENEKLFF. CDR3 DNA sequence: TGTGCCACCAGCAGAGACGTTGGACGGGAGAATGAAAAACTGTTTTTT. Looking up the rest from reference TRBV15 and TRBJ1-4 gives the full variable domain: DAMVIQNPRYQVTQFGKPVTLSCSQTLNHNVMYWYQQKSSQAPKLLFHYYDKDFNNEADTPDNFQSRRPNTSFCFLDIRSPGLGDTAMYLCATSRDVGRENEKLFFGSGTQLSVL.

This clone was detected once. The chain has TRBV19 and TRBJ1-1, with D hard to call. The V end lost 6 bases, the J end lost 9 bases, and 17 bases lay between the germline ends. This CDR3 has 13 amino acids. Germline CDR1 reads LNHDA; CDR2 reads SQIVND (reference sequence). DNA of the CDR3: TGTGCCAGTAGCTATTTTCCCGGGTCGAAAGCTTTCTTT. The encoded protein is CASSYFPGSKAFF.

The chain combines TRBV9 with TRBJ2-7; 7 bases fit TRBD1. The V gene's germline CDR1 is SGDLS and CDR2 YYNGEE. The V gene end was trimmed by 4 bases and the J gene end by 6 bases; junction bases not matched to a gene: 10. This CDR3 has 14 residues. For the CDR3, the DNA is TGTGCCAGCAGCCTCGGGACAGCCCAGGGCGAGCAGTACTTC. The encoded protein is CASSLGTAQGEQYF.

The chain links TRBV30 to TRBJ1-2, with 8 bases fitting TRBD1. With 3 bases clipped from V and 4 bases from J, the junction kept 13 bases outside the gene matches. Germline CDR1 GTSNPN, CDR2 SVGIG (reference sequence). The CDR3 covers 16 residues. The DNA for the CDR3 is TGTGCCTGGAGGGTACAGGGGGGGCTCGCTGGCTATGGCTACACCTTC. This translates into CAWRVQGGLAGYGYTF.